This passage covers 6 T cell receptor beta chains from one sample sequenced in a study of cytomegalovirus exposure and HLA in healthy donors (dated by TCRdb to 2016 to 2017). The method was the immunoSEQ multiplex PCR assay. A mixture of 60 forward primers for TCR Vbeta segments and 13 reverse primers for TCR Jbeta segments was used in the multiplex PCR. TCRdb provides this immuneACCESS table in a form limited to in-frame rearrangements. Some clones are lacking; in checked studies, under half of them reflect an unresolved V gene, and why the rest are absent is not known. This sample holds approximately 160,000 clones; 77% were observed only once. The top ten clones comprise roughly 1.7% of the sample. The specimen sequenced was PBMCs. The origin of the receptors is a woman in her 30s in good health and CMV-seronegative.

This chain joins TRBV4-2 and TRBJ1-3, with 10 bases fitting TRBD1. The CDR3 totals 17 residues. Germline CDR1 reads LGHNA; CDR2 reads YNFKEQ. V gave up 4 bases and J gave up 4 bases; unmatched junction bases: 10. CDR3 sequence (DNA): TGTGCCAGCAGCCCCACACCCGGGACAGGGGCCGGAAACACCATATATTTT. Protein product: CASSPTPGTGAGNTIYF.

Only a few counts were recorded for this clone. A read error may account for a junction end that differs from germline. The gene calls are TRBV20-1 and TRBJ1-1; 8 positions match TRBD1. Germline CDR1 and CDR2: DFQATT and SNEGSKA (reference sequence). The CDR3 is 11 amino acids. The CDR3 reads CSAIRDRNRLF. The CDR3 DNA is TGCAGTGCTATCAGGGACAGGAACCGTCTCTTT.

This clone was counted only a few times. The V and J genes are TRBV6-5 and TRBJ1-1; no clear D. With 6 bases removed from V and 6 bases from J, the gap between germline ends came to 14 bases. The CDR3 is made up of 13 amino acids. The V gene's germline CDR1 is MNHEY and CDR2 SVGAGI. The CDR3 region is CASSPHPDSEAFF. As DNA, the CDR3 is TGTGCCAGCAGCCCCCACCCAGATTCTGAAGCTTTCTTT.

The chain recombines TRBV2 with TRBJ1-6; 8 bases line up with TRBD1. J lost 9 bases, V lost 7 bases, and 11 bases had no gene match. CDR1 and CDR2 (germline): SNHLY, FYNNEI. This CDR3 has 15 residues. Written as DNA, the CDR3 is TGTGCCAGCACTCCGACGGGACAGGCGATTTCACCCCTCCACTTT. Its protein is CASTPTGQAISPLHF.

The J gene is TRBJ1-1, the V gene TRBV5-1; unclear D gene. This CDR3 spans 13 amino acids. V lost 7 bases and J lost 1, with 11 bases in between. CDR1 is SGHRS and CDR2 is YFSETQ in the germline V gene. This CDR3 is CASRRSENTEAFF. DNA for the CDR3: TGCGCCAGCCGTCGCTCAGAGAACACTGAAGCTTTCTTT.

The V gene is TRBV7-8, the J gene TRBJ1-2, with 10 bases identical to TRBD1. The CDR3 is 15 residues long. The ends lost 6 bases at V and 4 bases at J; junction bases unmatched: 8. Germline V gene sequence: CDR1 SGHVS, CDR2 FQNEAQ. CDR3: CASSPTGGGSYGYTF. In nucleotides, the CDR3 is TGTGCCAGCAGTCCGACAGGGGGCGGTAGCTATGGCTACACCTTC.